The 20 T cell receptor beta chains below all came from one sample that was sequenced in a study of graft-versus-host responses after intestinal transplantation. No antigen has been assigned to these receptors. TCRdb's table, derived via immunoSEQ multiplex PCR, lists solely in-frame clones and lacks some. The repertoire holds about 88,000 clones, with under 95% as singletons. The sample consisted of unstimulated CD4+ T cells sorted from spleen or lymph node cells, taken before transplant. These receptors were obtained from a human donor who was the organ donor for an intestinal transplant.

The rearrangement joins TRBV11-2 to TRBJ2-5; the match to TRBD1 covers 7 bases. The CDR3 has 15 amino acids. Trimming at V came to 6 bases and at J to 0 bases, leaving 7 bases not matched to a gene. Germline loops: CDR1 SGHAT, CDR2 FQNNGV. In DNA form, the CDR3 reads TGTGCCAGCAGGAAACGGGACAGTAACCAAGAGACCCAGTACTTC. Translating gives CASRKRDSNQETQYF.

The V call is TRBV11-3, the J call TRBJ1-2; D is undetermined. V lost 3 bases to trimming and J lost 4 bases, with 9 bases between them. CDR1 and CDR2 (germline): SGHNT, YENEEA. The CDR3 covers 13 residues. CDR3 in DNA: TGTGCCAGCAGCTTCTGGCTAGCCTATGGCTACACCTTC. Protein sequence: CASSFWLAYGYTF.

The chain recombines TRBV9 with TRBJ2-3; TRBD2 agrees at 10 bases. With 3 bases clipped from V and 6 bases from J, the junction kept 10 bases outside the gene matches. Germline V lookup: CDR1 SGDLS, CDR2 YYNGEE. The length of the CDR3 is 16 residues. CDR3 loop: CASSEPLAGVYDTQYF. The CDR3 region has the DNA TGTGCCAGCAGCGAACCCCTAGCGGGAGTATACGATACGCAGTATTTT.

The sample holds one count of this clone. The chain has TRBV28 and TRBJ2-5; 15 nucleotides align to TRBD2. The tail of the sequence fits TRBJ2-7 better, so the J call may be wrong. This CDR3 is 18 amino acids long. The germline gives CDR1 MDHEN, CDR2 SYDVKM. CDR3 nucleotide sequence: TGTGCCAGCAGTCCCCGGGGGACTAGCGGGAGGTTCACGTACGAGCAGTACTTC. Its protein is CASSPRGTSGRFTYEQYF.

This chain joins TRBV6-5 and TRBJ1-2; TRBD1 might be the D (6 bases). CDR3 length: 12 amino acids. V was trimmed by 5 bases and J by 4 bases, leaving 8 bases between them. Germline V gene data show CDR1 as MNHEY and CDR2 as SVGAGI. This chain's CDR3 is CASSVGAYGYTF. The CDR3 region has the DNA TGTGCCAGCAGTGTGGGGGCCTATGGCTACACCTTC.

V gene TRBV5-4 combines with J gene TRBJ1-2; D is perhaps TRBD1 (5 bases). Germline-derived CDR1 and CDR2 are SGHNT and YYREEE (reference sequence). The CDR3 loop spans 14 amino acids. The germline V and J ends were trimmed by 0 bases and 1 base, with 7 bases remaining between them. The CDR3 here is CASSLARVNYGYTF. The CDR3, as DNA: TGTGCCAGCAGCTTGGCCAGGGTTAACTATGGCTACACCTTC.

The chain joins TRBV7-3 to TRBJ2-3, with TRBD2 matching over 10 bases. The CDR3 is 17 amino acids. Trimming removed 0 bases from V and 6 bases from J; junction bases left unmatched: 9. Looked up from germline, CDR1 is SGHTA and CDR2 is FQGTGA. The CDR3 reads CASSLTPTAGGRDTQYF. The CDR3 DNA reads as TGTGCCAGCAGCTTAACCCCTACAGCGGGGGGGCGCGATACGCAGTATTTT.

The CDR3 reads CASSRDRGSNTIYF. The CDR3 nucleotides read TGTGCCAGCTCACGGGACAGGGGTTCAAACACCATATATTTT. This chain links TRBV18 with TRBJ1-3, with 10 positions matching TRBD1. CDR3 size: 14 residues. The V gene's germline CDR1 is KGHSH and CDR2 LQKENI. The junction had 3 bases not matched to a gene; V was cut back by 4 bases and J by 6 bases.

The V gene is TRBV18, the J gene TRBJ1-3; D unclear. CDR3 size: 15 residues. V was shortened by 4 bases and J by 0 bases, with 10 bases between the two germline ends. The germline V gene has CDR1 KGHSH and CDR2 LQKENI. As DNA, the CDR3 is TGTGCCAGCTCACAAGGAGTCTACTCTGGAAACACCATATATTTT. It yields the protein CASSQGVYSGNTIYF.

This chain links TRBV2 with TRBJ2-7; D ambiguous. The V end lost 6 bases, the J end lost 3 bases, and 6 bases lay between the germline ends. This CDR3 region has 11 residues. Germline values: CDR1 SNHLY, CDR2 FYNNEI. CDR3 residues: CASRQFYEQYF. CDR3 bases: TGTGCCAGCAGACAGTTCTACGAGCAGTACTTC. The complete variable domain, with remaining parts taken from reference TRBV2 and TRBJ2-7, reads EPEVTQTPSHQVTQMGQEVILRCVPISNHLYFYWYRQILGQKVEFLVSFYNNEISEKSEIFDDQFSVERPDGSNFTLKIRSTKLEDSAMYFCASRQFYEQYFGPGTRLTVT.

This clone was seen more than once but under ten times. The V and J genes are TRBV7-6 and TRBJ1-2, with D uncertain. V lost 6 bases to trimming and J lost 7 bases, with 21 bases between them. The germline gives CDR1 SGHVS, CDR2 FNYEAQ. There are 15 residues in the CDR3. The CDR3 coding sequence is TGTGCCAGCAGTTTAACGGCGGGGAGGGAGAGTGGCTACACCTTC. Its translation is CASSLTAGRESGYTF.

The V call is TRBV10-3, the J call TRBJ2-1, with 10 bases identical to TRBD1. The CDR3 length is 15 residues. J lost 3 bases, V lost 6 bases, and 5 bases had no gene match. Germline assignment: CDR1 ENHRY and CDR2 SYGVKD. The CDR3 coding sequence is TGTGCCATCAGACGACAGGGGGCGATCTACAATGAGCAGTTCTTC. Amino acid sequence: CAIRRQGAIYNEQFF.

The chain employs TRBV18 and TRBJ2-4, with D maybe TRBD2 (6 bases). The CDR3 covers 16 residues. V dropped 3 bases and J dropped 8 bases, with 20 bases sitting between them. Germline V gene sequence: CDR1 KGHSH, CDR2 LQKENI. CDR3 in amino acids: CASSPRQSGGSYIQYF. DNA for the CDR3: TGTGCCAGCTCACCGCGTCAAAGTGGGGGGAGTTACATTCAGTACTTC.

The J gene is TRBJ1-1, the V gene TRBV29-1, with 7 bases lining up with TRBD1. Per germline, CDR1 SQVTM and CDR2 ANQGSEA. V lost 7 bases to trimming and J lost 4 bases; unmatched junction nucleotides: 9. This CDR3 has 13 amino acids. The CDR3 loop reads CSGAGGTITEAFF. Here the CDR3 DNA reads TGCAGCGGGGCAGGGGGTACTATCACTGAAGCTTTCTTT.

The chain carries TRBV7-2 and TRBJ1-2; D possibly corresponds to TRBD1 (5 bases). Germline V gene data show CDR1 as SGHTA and CDR2 as FQGNSA. CDR3 length equals 14 residues. V was shortened by 0 bases and J by 3 bases, with 8 bases between the two germline ends. The CDR3 coding sequence is TGTGCCAGCAGCTTAGCAGGGGCGGACTATGGCTACACCTTC. Amino acids: CASSLAGADYGYTF.

The chain has TRBV5-1 and TRBJ2-1; 9 bases are shared with TRBD1. The CDR3 is 15 residues long. Unmatched junction bases numbered 6, after V lost 0 bases and J lost 8 bases. Germline-derived CDR1 and CDR2 are SGHRS and YFSETQ. In nucleotides, the CDR3 is TGCGCCAGCAGCTTGGGGGGACAGGGTTTTCATGAGCAGTTCTTC. This gives the protein CASSLGGQGFHEQFF. Full variable domain (remainder filled in from reference TRBV5-1 and TRBJ2-1): KAGVTQTPRYLIKTRGQQVTLSCSPISGHRSVSWYQQTPGQGLQFLFEYFSETQRNKGNFPGRFSGRQFSNSRSEMNVSTLELGDSALYLCASSLGGQGFHEQFFGPGTRLTVL.

This chain uses TRBV11-2 with TRBJ2-4; the D gene is possibly TRBD1 (5 bases). Germline V gene data show CDR1 as SGHAT and CDR2 as FQNNGV. The CDR3 consists of 15 residues. With 3 bases removed from V and 0 bases from J, the gap between germline ends came to 9 bases. The CDR3 spells CASSFAGIAKNIQYF. The CDR3 DNA reads TGTGCCAGCAGCTTCGCAGGGATAGCCAAAAACATTCAGTACTTC.

The chain employs TRBV5-6 and TRBJ2-1; the D gene is possibly TRBD2 (6 bases). The CDR3 totals 16 residues. With 0 bases removed from V and 9 bases from J, the gap between germline ends came to 19 bases. Germline V CDR1 and CDR2: SGHDT, YYEEEE. Here the CDR3 DNA reads TGTGCCAGCAGCTTGGGTGGGGCGATCCCCGGGGGTGAGCAGTTCTTC. Its translation: CASSLGGAIPGGEQFF.

V gene TRBV11-3 combines with J gene TRBJ2-2; 8 positions agree with TRBD2. This CDR3 has 14 amino acids. V was pared by 2 bases and J by 10 bases, with 6 bases of the junction left unmatched. Germline-derived CDR1 and CDR2 are SGHNT and YENEEA. CDR3 DNA sequence: TGTGCCAGCAGCTTATTAGCGGGGCAGGTGGAGCTGTTTTTT. It specifies CASSLLAGQVELFF.

The chain combines TRBV29-1 with TRBJ1-1; the D gene is possibly TRBD1 (6 bases). Per germline, CDR1 SQVTM and CDR2 ANQGSEA. CDR3 size: 14 residues. With 7 bases removed from V and 1 base from J, the gap between germline ends came to 16 bases. The CDR3 sequence: CSAGMLTGNTEAFF. CDR3 sequence (DNA): TGCAGCGCCGGAATGTTGACAGGGAACACTGAAGCTTTCTTT.